The following is a T cell receptor (beta chain) sequence with its context. Antigen: not known. Germline assignment: CDR1 SNHLY and CDR2 FYNNEI. Trimming left V 8 bases short and J 13 bases short, with 21 bases between. The CDR3 is made up of 13 amino acids. Only patients with CD8+CD57+ cell expansion on flow cytometry were chosen for sequencing. This sample is drawn from a study of CD8+CD57+ T cells in acquired aplastic anemia. Study context: Across the sorted CD4+ and CD8+ cells, DNA amounts averaged around 3.2 ug. Study findings and constraints: The number of CD8+ CDR3 sequences shared by patients and controls was approximately 31.

Genomic DNA was employed as the template in profiling TCR beta VDJ and CDR3. MiXCR was run by TCRdb on the reads, yielding one entry per CDR3 protein. The sample includes fewer than 300,000 distinct CDR3 sequences, 82% seen only once; the top ten take around 40%. The clonotype comes from a human donor with aplastic anemia. This chain uses TRBV2 with TRBJ1-5; D is ambiguous. The specimen was sorted CD4+, CD8+, or CD8+CD57+ T cells (not recorded which) from PBMCs. CDR3 nucleotides: TGTGCCAGCGGGCACGGAGGCACTGATACGCAGCATTTT. Its protein is CASGHGGTDTQHF.